The entry that follows covers one T cell receptor beta chain sequence. This clonotype came up many times. Its cognate antigen has yet to be identified. Nothing much larger sits one base from this clone, and base qualities are not available. This record belongs to a study of Graves' ophthalmopathy and Graves' hyperthyroidism (dated by TCRdb to 2017 to 2018). Turning to the overall study: A patient counted as having stable hyperthyroidism if there was no progression to ophthalmopathy within 18 months of follow-up. In total, 120 to 150 blood samples were TCR-sequenced: approximately 42 ophthalmopathy, around 75 hyperthyroidism and roughly 17 hyperthyroidism-to-ophthalmopathy patients. To tell Graves' ophthalmopathy apart from Graves' hyperthyroidism, and to predict which patients would progress to ophthalmopathy, the study relied on TCR beta repertoire signatures. In over five hyperthyroidism patients, the T-cell repertoires found in thyroid tissue were compared with those found in blood. For independent validation, a separate cohort was made up of some 19 hyperthyroidism patients plus 17 patients who later progressed from hyperthyroidism to ophthalmopathy. After sampling, hyperthyroidism patients received methimazole starting at 30 mg daily, and ophthalmopathy patients received high-dose intravenous methylprednisolone. To explore V-J signatures distinguishing ophthalmopathy from hyperthyroidism, a discovery set of about a hundred patients (roughly 45 ophthalmopathy, some 55 stable hyperthyroidism) was enrolled.

Trimming removed 8 bases from V and 2 bases from J; the gene matches leave 9 bases unexplained. Reading from cysteine to phenylalanine, the CDR3 counts 15 amino acids. Left in the record is the CDR3 DNA by itself, 45 bases read in frame from the first base. From a lookup of the germline V gene, CDR1 and CDR2 are MNHEY and SVGEGT. For repertoire sequencing, the TCR beta CDR3 regions were amplified from RNA transcripts. The first round of RT-PCR was done with HTBI primers and the Qiagen OneStep RT-PCR kit, and was followed by a second round of multiplex PCR, then size selection and purification. Libraries were sequenced paired-end with 100 bp reads on an Illumina HiSeq2000. The study's own analysis went as follows. SOAPnuke was used to process the reads, removing any read that contained adapters or uncalled bases, had a mean Phred below 15, or lacked an exact match to the constant primer or identifier. High-quality paired reads were merged with COPE v1.2.5. Each unique nucleotide sequence was defined as a clonotype, and clonotypes were aligned to IMGT TRB V, D and J references with MiTCR v1.1. The analysis was limited to V-J combinations with a frequency above 0.0001, which together covered approximately 99% of the repertoires. A TCR clonal expansion and chaos score per V-J combination was defined as the ratio of F50 clonal expansion to chaos observed in the TCRdist matrix. Features were reduced by Welch's t-statistics and random forest to around 13 V-J combinations, which fed a naive Bayes classifier. Thyroid-blood repertoire similarity was quantified with the Morisita-Horn index. The raw public data were reprocessed by TCRdb itself: fastp quality trimming at Q25, MiXCR clonotype calling, in-frame beta chains only. Rows are unified per CDR3 protein, each entry keeping the most common DNA and genes. The V and J calls follow TCRdb's processing rather than the paper's. This sample holds around 1,200,000 distinct CDR3 sequences; about two fifths were observed only once. Of the sample, 11% falls within the top ten clones.

Points the paper makes about the study in general: Among expanded thyroid clonotypes with frequency above 0.001, most also showed up in blood, which suggests that blood repertoires may reflect the thyroid immune response. In validation, the model predicted ophthalmopathy progression with roughly 68% sensitivity and 72.22% specificity; 12 predicted patients were CT-confirmed with GO in a median of roughly 6.8 months. No statistical method was used to predetermine the sample size, and group allocation was not hidden from the investigators. The 13-signature model separated ophthalmopathy from stable hyperthyroidism with approximately 88% sensitivity and 81.08% specificity in cross-validation, and 80%/75% in the test set.

Hyperthyroidism patients were newly diagnosed, with disease duration under 2 months, and aged 18 to 65 years. Patients with other autoimmune diseases, uncontrolled infections, pregnancy or lactation were excluded. Clinical symptoms, serum thyroxine, TRAb, thyroid ultrasound and orbital computed tomography formed the basis of the diagnosis. Trizol reagent was used to extract the total RNA, and its quality was then checked on an Agilent 2100 Bioanalyzer. This clonotype was obtained from an adult man with Graves' hyperthyroidism. Input material: peripheral blood or thyroid tissue (not recorded which). The chain couples TRBV6-2 or TRBV6-3 to TRBJ1-5; 7 central bases correspond to TRBD1. The DNA sequence follows: TGTGCCAGCGGATATGGACAGGTGGGCAATCAGCCCCAGCATTTT. The encoded protein is CASGYGQVGNQPQHF.